This is a list of T cell receptor beta chains from one sample in a study of response to subunit inactivated influenza vaccine. From the RT-PCR reads, TCRdb called clonotypes with MiXCR, one entry per CDR3 protein. The sample lists approximately 490,000 distinct CDR3 sequences; roughly 7.9% were seen once. The material sequenced was PBMCs from blood, taken less than 25 months after vaccination. The receptor source for this set is a man between 45 and 75 years old who received an inactivated influenza vaccine. Each CDR3 is given with its conserved first and last residue. Fields, in order: V gene, CDR3 length, CDR3 protein.

TRBV6-2/TRBV6-3	15	CASSYSTRGNQPQHF
TRBV25-1	16	CASSQDMTLNTGELFF
TRBV5-1	16	CASSSLLAGGPNTQYF
TRBV20-1	13	CSASRGGPEIQYF
TRBV29-1	16	CSVEGTSGRIGYEQYF
TRBV20-1	15	CSATPSGVGTGELFF
TRBV5-1	16	CASSLSPSSGTDTQYF
TRBV29-1	14	CSLGPTGNTGELFF
TRBV2	13	CASSDTGNYGYTF
TRBV29-1	15	CSTKGGTVAKNIQYF